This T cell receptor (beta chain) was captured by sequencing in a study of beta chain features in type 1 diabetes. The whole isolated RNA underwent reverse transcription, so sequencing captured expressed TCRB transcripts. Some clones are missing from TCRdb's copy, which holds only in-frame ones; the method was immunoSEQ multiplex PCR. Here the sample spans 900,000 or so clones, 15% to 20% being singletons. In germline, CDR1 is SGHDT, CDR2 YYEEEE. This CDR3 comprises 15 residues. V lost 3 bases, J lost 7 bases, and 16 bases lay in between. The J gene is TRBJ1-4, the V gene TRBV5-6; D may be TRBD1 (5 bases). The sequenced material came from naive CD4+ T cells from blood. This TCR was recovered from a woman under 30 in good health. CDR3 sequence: CASSSRAGQAEKLFF. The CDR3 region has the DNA TGTGCCAGCAGCTCGCGCGCAGGGCAGGCTGAAAAACTGTTTTTT.